The entry below describes one TCR beta chain. The CDR3 sequence is 14 residues long. The germline V gene encodes CDR1 PRHDT and CDR2 FYEKMQ (reference sequence). V was pared by 5 bases and J by 5 bases, with 15 bases between. PCR used 60 Vbeta primers and 13 Jbeta primers. Some clones are missing from TCRdb's copy, which holds only in-frame ones; the method was immunoSEQ multiplex PCR. The sample has around 150,000 clones, around 65% seen once; the top ten hold around 2.8%. These data belong to a study of cytomegalovirus exposure and HLA in healthy donors. The chain carries TRBV13 and TRBJ2-5; tentative D call: TRBD2 (7 bases). Material for sequencing was PBMCs. The receptor was derived from a woman between 40 and 55 years old in good health and CMV-seropositive. CDR3 nucleotide sequence: TGTGCCAGCAGCCAGCCGGGGGGCCGGGAGACCCAGTACTTC. Residues: CASSQPGGRETQYF.